The 6 T cell receptor beta chains reported below all come from one sample, sequenced in a study of cytomegalovirus exposure and HLA in healthy donors. The PCR employed 60 Vbeta primers together with 13 Jbeta primers. Assay used: immunoSEQ multiplex PCR; TCRdb lists only in-frame clones, some missing. The sample has 200,000 to 250,000 clones; 70% to 80% are singletons. Material for sequencing was PBMCs. These receptors were taken from a woman in her 30s in good health and CMV-seronegative.

The chain is built from TRBV6-1 and TRBJ2-7; maybe TRBD1 (5 bases). Germline CDR1 MNHNS, CDR2 SASEGT. The CDR3 length is 15 residues. Trimming shortened V by 2 bases and J by 2 bases, and 13 bases separated the two germline ends. CDR3 sequence: CASSELLGQTYEQYF. The CDR3 DNA follows: TGTGCCAGCAGTGAATTACTTGGACAAACCTACGAGCAGTACTTC.

This clone was detected a few times. This chain links TRBV2 with TRBJ2-1; 9 positions match TRBD2. Trimming took 1 base from V and 8 from J; bases not matched to a gene: 6. Per germline, CDR1 SNHLY and CDR2 FYNNEI. The CDR3 covers 15 residues. The CDR3 sequence: CASSEEAGGVYEQFF. In nucleotides, the CDR3 is TGTGCCAGCAGTGAAGAGGCGGGGGGGGTTTATGAGCAGTTCTTC. Combining the CDR3 with reference TRBV2 and TRBJ2-1 gives the whole variable domain EPEVTQTPSHQVTQMGQEVILRCVPISNHLYFYWYRQILGQKVEFLVSFYNNEISEKSEIFDDQFSVERPDGSNFTLKIRSTKLEDSAMYFCASSEEAGGVYEQFFGPGTRLTVL.

This rearrangement joins TRBV19 to TRBJ2-7; 8 bases align to TRBD1. With V trimmed by 6 bases and J by 2 bases, 6 bases remained unmatched. The CDR3 sequence is 14 residues long. Per the germline V gene, CDR1 is LNHDA and CDR2 is SQIVND (reference sequence). CDR3 in amino acids: CASRTGGTTYEQYF. As DNA, the CDR3 is TGTGCCAGTAGAACAGGGGGTACGACCTACGAGCAGTACTTC. Full variable domain (rest looked up from reference TRBV19 and TRBJ2-7): DGGITQSPKYLFRKEGQNVTLSCEQNLNHDAMYWYRQDPGQGLRLIYYSQIVNDFQKGDIAEGYSVSREKKESFPLTVTSAQKNPTAFYLCASRTGGTTYEQYFGPGTRLTVT.

On this clone: The identical CDR3 is also encoded by other nucleotide sequences in the sample. The genes are TRBV19 and TRBJ2-7, with D perhaps TRBD2 (6 bases). CDR1 and CDR2 from the germline V gene are LNHDA and SQIVND (reference sequence). The V gene lost 5 bases and the J gene lost 2 bases, with 13 bases spanning the gap. The CDR3 contains 14 residues. CDR3 region: CASSFSGGAYEQYF. The CDR3, as DNA: TGTGCCAGTAGTTTCTCCGGAGGGGCCTACGAGCAGTACTTC.

The chain is built from TRBV7-9 and TRBJ2-1, with 9 bases aligning to TRBD2. The ends lost 5 bases at V and 9 bases at J; junction bases unmatched: 14. CDR3 length: 16 amino acids. CDR1 is SEHNR and CDR2 is FQNEAQ in the germline V gene (reference sequence). The DNA of the CDR3 is TGTGCCAGCAGCGCGCTAGCGGGGAACTACATCGCTGAGCAGTTCTTC. The encoded protein is CASSALAGNYIAEQFF.

V gene TRBV5-4 combines with J gene TRBJ2-7, with TRBD2 as a possible D gene (5 bases). This CDR3 contains 13 residues. The germline gives CDR1 SGHNT, CDR2 YYREEE (reference sequence). Trimming shortened V by 4 bases and J by 3 bases, and 11 bases separated the two germline ends. CDR3 sequence (DNA): TGTGCCAGCAGCCCTACGGGGATCTACGAGCAGTACTTC. As protein: CASSPTGIYEQYF.